This TCR beta chain stems from a study of T cell responses to AZD1222 COVID-19 vaccine. Only one count was recorded for this clone. Trimming pared 8 bases from V and 10 bases from J, leaving 20 bases between. This CDR3 has 13 amino acids. Clones were read by immunoSEQ multiplex PCR, and TCRdb kept only the in-frame ones, dropping some. The table has 150,000 to 200,000 clones, 80% to 95% seen once; the top ten hold around 2.3%. The TCR originated in an adult in good health. J is TRBJ1-2 and V is TRBV12-3 or TRBV12-4; no reliable D call. The sample was peripheral blood, taken on day 0 of AZD1222 vaccination. The CDR3 DNA is TGTGCCAGCTCGGCTGGCAGTCAAAGAGTCTACACCTTC. Encoded protein: CASSAGSQRVYTF.